This entry concerns a single TCR beta chain. The data derive from a study of blood T cell repertoires in COVID-19. Turning to the study itself: PBMCs, B-cell-depleted T cells, or T cells were the source of the cDNA or gDNA that made up the material.

The data were produced by immunoSEQ multiplex PCR, yet TCRdb's version contains in-frame clones alone and is incomplete. This sample has more than 90,000 clones; roughly 85% occur once, and the top ten carry 1.4% to 1.5%. The sequenced sample consisted of peripheral blood. This receptor was identified in a man aged 40-49 years with acute or convalescent COVID-19.

CDR3 loop: CASRAGANSPLHF. CDR3 DNA sequence: TGCGCCAGCAGGGCGGGGGCTAATTCACCCCTCCACTTT. The chain recombines TRBV10-1 with TRBJ1-6; the D gene is possibly TRBD1 (6 bases). The germline V gene has CDR1 WNHNN and CDR2 SYGVQD (reference sequence). The CDR3 totals 13 residues. V was shortened by 6 bases and J by 6 bases, with 9 bases between the two germline ends.